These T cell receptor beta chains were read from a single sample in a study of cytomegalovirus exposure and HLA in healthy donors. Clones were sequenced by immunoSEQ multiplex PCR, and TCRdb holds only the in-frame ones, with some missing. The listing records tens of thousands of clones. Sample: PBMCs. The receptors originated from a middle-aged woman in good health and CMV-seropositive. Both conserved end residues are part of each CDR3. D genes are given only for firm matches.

CDR3aa: CASSYSGGSGEKLFF; v_gene: TRBV6-5; j_gene: TRBJ1-4; d_gene: NA
CDR3aa: CASSRSGEANTQYF; v_gene: TRBV4-1; j_gene: TRBJ2-3; d_gene: TRBD2
CDR3aa: CASNHLRGSGYTF; v_gene: TRBV19; j_gene: TRBJ1-2; d_gene: NA
CDR3aa: CASSIAGGGYEQYF; v_gene: TRBV19; j_gene: TRBJ2-7; d_gene: TRBD2
CDR3aa: CASSLGLDSNQPQHF; v_gene: TRBV7-2; j_gene: TRBJ1-5; d_gene: NA
CDR3aa: CASSLSGGYQNIQYF; v_gene: TRBV28; j_gene: TRBJ2-4; d_gene: NA
CDR3aa: CASSPLWSGLNNEQFF; v_gene: TRBV11-2; j_gene: TRBJ2-1; d_gene: NA
CDR3aa: CASSPLRDRAYEQYF; v_gene: TRBV7-9; j_gene: TRBJ2-7; d_gene: TRBD1
CDR3aa: CASSYSIRYLTGELFF; v_gene: TRBV6-5; j_gene: TRBJ2-2; d_gene: NA
CDR3aa: CASTGYGANVLTF; v_gene: TRBV28; j_gene: TRBJ2-6; d_gene: NA
CDR3aa: CASRGQEFNEKLFF; v_gene: TRBV2; j_gene: TRBJ1-4; d_gene: TRBD1
CDR3aa: CASSYGKDRGTEAFF; v_gene: TRBV6-5; j_gene: TRBJ1-1; d_gene: TRBD1
CDR3aa: CATSRDTATGTYNEQFF; v_gene: TRBV15; j_gene: TRBJ2-1; d_gene: TRBD1
CDR3aa: CASSQPGTGGDGYTF; v_gene: TRBV5-1; j_gene: TRBJ1-2; d_gene: TRBD1
CDR3aa: CASSVGQGARGTEAFF; v_gene: TRBV9; j_gene: TRBJ1-1; d_gene: TRBD1
CDR3aa: CAWLKRVGNTEAFF; v_gene: TRBV30; j_gene: TRBJ1-1; d_gene: NA
CDR3aa: CAWQGVADTQYF; v_gene: TRBV30; j_gene: TRBJ2-3; d_gene: NA
CDR3aa: CASTPGTSGEGEQFF; v_gene: TRBV27; j_gene: TRBJ2-1; d_gene: TRBD2
CDR3aa: CASSLSGSRGEKLFF; v_gene: TRBV5-1; j_gene: TRBJ1-4; d_gene: NA
CDR3aa: CASSPIQGAFTEAFF; v_gene: TRBV6-5; j_gene: TRBJ1-1; d_gene: TRBD1